These 29 T cell receptor beta chains share one sample of origin, sequenced in a study of OX40 agonist ivuxolimab in advanced cancers. The repertoire was sequenced with immunoSEQ multiplex PCR; TCRdb's copy has only in-frame clones and lacks some. Of approximately 82,000 clones in the sample, around 88% are singletons; the top ten hold 0.75% to 0.95%. This specimen was CD4+ or CD8+ T cells sorted from blood, taken in a trial of the OX40 agonist ivuxolimab. The receptors were gathered from an adult with an advanced solid tumor such as melanoma, head and neck, liver or kidney cancer.

This chain connects TRBV28 to TRBJ1-5; D is possibly TRBD1 (5 bases). The CDR3 totals 16 residues. V lost 5 bases to trimming and J lost 4 bases, with 18 bases between them. Germline CDR1 reads MDHEN; CDR2 reads SYDVKM. CDR3 nucleotide sequence: TGTGCCAGCAGTACGTCCTCGGGACGGAATAATCAGCCCCAGCATTTT. It codes for CASSTSSGRNNQPQHF.

CDR3 sequence: CASSKEYFVSGNEQFF. The CDR3 nucleotides read TGTGCCAGCAGCAAAGAATACTTCGTTAGTGGCAATGAGCAGTTCTTC. The V and J genes are TRBV21-1 and TRBJ2-1; the DNA was not used to check the table's D call, TRBD2. TRBV21-1 is termed a pseudogene. The CDR3 has 16 residues.

V usage is TRBV19 and J usage is TRBJ2-3; 8 bases are a match to TRBD1. The CDR3 totals 15 residues. Germline V gives CDR1 LNHDA, CDR2 SQIVND (reference sequence). V lost 7 bases to trimming and J lost 1 base; unmatched junction nucleotides: 7. As DNA, the CDR3 is TGTGCCAGTAAGGCGGCGGGACAGGGCACAGATACGCAGTATTTT. It translates to CASKAAGQGTDTQYF.

The chain recombines TRBV6-1 with TRBJ2-4; TRBD2 agrees at 8 bases. Germline V gene data show CDR1 as MNHNS and CDR2 as SASEGT. J lost 2 bases, V lost 0 bases, and 3 bases had no gene match. This CDR3 comprises 16 residues. The CDR3 DNA follows: TGTGCCAGCAGTGAAGCGTTAGCGGGGACCAAAAACATTCAGTACTTC. Translation: CASSEALAGTKNIQYF.

This chain links TRBV27 with TRBJ1-6, with D unresolved. CDR1 and CDR2 from the germline V gene are MNHEY and SMNVEV (reference sequence). The CDR3 is 14 amino acids. With 4 bases removed from V and 7 bases from J, the gap between germline ends came to 11 bases. The CDR3 is CASSSWTGNSPLHF. The CDR3 region has the DNA TGTGCCAGCAGTTCCTGGACTGGGAATTCACCCCTCCACTTT.

The chain carries TRBV28 and TRBJ2-3; weak D call: TRBD1 (5 bases). The CDR3 is made up of 15 amino acids. Between the trimmed V and J ends, which lost 4 bases and 0 bases, there was a span of 11 bases. The V gene's germline CDR1 is MDHEN and CDR2 SYDVKM. CDR3 coding DNA: TGTGCCAGCAGTTGGCAGGGTTCTAGCACAGATACGCAGTATTTT. This encodes CASSWQGSSTDTQYF.

This chain connects TRBV9 to TRBJ2-1; a possible D gene is TRBD2 (6 bases). The CDR3 is 16 amino acids. The V end was cut by 3 bases, the J end by 5 bases, with 18 bases between. Germline values: CDR1 SGDLS, CDR2 YYNGEE. The CDR3 nucleotides read TGTGCCAGCAGCGAGGGCCCTAGCGTCCTTGACAATGAGCAGTTCTTC. This gives the protein CASSEGPSVLDNEQFF.

This clone is a singleton in its sample. V and J are TRBV4-3 and TRBJ2-3, with 7 bases aligning to TRBD1. With 1 base clipped from V and 10 bases from J, the junction kept 2 bases outside the gene matches. CDR1 is LGHNA and CDR2 is YSLEER in the germline V gene. The CDR3 length is 12 residues. The CDR3 spells CASSQAGTAQYF. DNA of the CDR3: TGCGCCAGCAGCCAAGCCGGGACAGCGCAGTATTTT.

The genes are TRBV28 and TRBJ1-5, with 7 bases fitting TRBD1. Germline assignment: CDR1 MDHEN and CDR2 SYDVKM. This CDR3 has 14 amino acids. Unmatched junction bases numbered 6, after V lost 8 bases and J lost 2 bases. This CDR3 is CASGRGGRNQPQHF. In DNA form, the CDR3 reads TGTGCCAGCGGGCGAGGGGGCCGCAATCAGCCCCAGCATTTT.

CDR3 nucleotides: TGTGCCAGCAGCAACCTTCAGGGTTCTCAGCCCCAGCATTTT. It is translated as CASSNLQGSQPQHF. The chain couples TRBV7-8 to TRBJ1-5; perhaps TRBD1 as D (5 bases). Germline V gives CDR1 SGHVS, CDR2 FQNEAQ. The CDR3 has 14 residues. Trimming shortened V by 5 bases and J by 6 bases, and 14 bases separated the two germline ends.

This chain's CDR3 is CASSPSDPAVGEQYF. The CDR3 DNA reads as TGCGCCAGCAGCCCGTCCGACCCGGCGGTGGGCGAGCAGTACTTC. The chain carries TRBV5-1 and TRBJ2-7; no definite D call. Germline V gives CDR1 SGHRS, CDR2 YFSETQ. V was shortened by 4 bases and J by 6 bases, with 20 bases between the two germline ends. The CDR3 loop spans 15 amino acids.

The genes are TRBV11-2 and TRBJ2-1; TRBD2 agrees at 12 bases. The CDR3 runs to 15 residues. Germline assignment: CDR1 SGHAT and CDR2 FQNNGV. The V gene end was trimmed by 5 bases and the J gene end by 9 bases; junction bases not matched to a gene: 8. CDR3 coding DNA: TGTGCCAGCAGCCTCGGACTAGCGGGACCCATTGAGCAGTTCTTC. Protein: CASSLGLAGPIEQFF.

The V call is TRBV5-1, the J call TRBJ2-7; maybe TRBD1 (5 bases). This CDR3 has 15 amino acids. V lost 0 bases and J lost 0, with 10 bases in between. Looked up from germline, CDR1 is SGHRS and CDR2 is YFSETQ. The CDR3 sequence is CASSLGGGSSYEQYF. Here the CDR3 DNA reads TGCGCCAGCAGCTTGGGGGGCGGAAGCTCCTACGAGCAGTACTTC.

CDR3 protein: CSVARDSETQYF. The CDR3, as DNA: TGCAGCGTTGCCCGGGACTCCGAGACCCAGTACTTC. J is TRBJ2-5 and V is TRBV29-1; D is possibly TRBD2 (6 bases). V was trimmed by 4 bases and J by 5 bases, leaving 11 bases between them. CDR1 is SQVTM, CDR2 ANQGSEA, per germline. The CDR3 length is 12 residues.

The chain recombines TRBV7-8 with TRBJ1-1; 7 bases map to TRBD1. Trimming removed 5 bases from V and 6 bases from J; junction bases left unmatched: 9. The germline gives CDR1 SGHVS, CDR2 FQNEAQ. The CDR3 loop spans 14 amino acids. DNA for the CDR3: TGTGCCAGCAGCGACAGGGTGGTTCTGCCTGAAGCTTTCTTT. It yields the protein CASSDRVVLPEAFF. Based on the CDR3 plus reference TRBV7-8 and TRBJ1-1, the full variable domain is GAGVSQSPRYKVAKRGQDVALRCDPISGHVSLFWYQQALGQGPEFLTYFQNEAQLDKSGLPSDRFFAERPEGSVSTLKIQRTQQEDSAVYLCASSDRVVLPEAFFGQGTRLTVV.

This clone was seen a few times. The chain combines TRBV6-5 with TRBJ2-2, with D uncertain. The V gene's germline CDR1 is MNHEY and CDR2 SVGAGI. The CDR3 runs to 12 residues. With 6 bases removed from V and 7 bases from J, the gap between germline ends came to 9 bases. CDR3 protein: CASRTSGGELFF. The CDR3, as DNA: TGTGCCAGCAGGACCTCCGGCGGGGAGCTGTTTTTT.

This sequence joins TRBV28 and TRBJ1-2; the D is unclear. This CDR3 comprises 14 residues. Trimming left V 2 bases short and J 6 bases short, with 13 bases between. CDR1 is MDHEN and CDR2 is SYDVKM in the germline V gene. The CDR3 loop is CASSLEQIKDGYTF. The CDR3 bases are TGTGCCAGCAGTTTAGAACAGATAAAGGATGGCTACACCTTC.

This clone was seen a handful of times. The chain employs TRBV30 and TRBJ1-1; no clear D gene. There are 11 residues in the CDR3. Germline V gives CDR1 GTSNPN, CDR2 SVGIG (reference sequence). Trimming removed 3 bases at V and 8 bases at J, with 10 bases between. CDR3 nucleotide sequence: TGTGCCTGGAGCGAGGAGGTGGAAGCTTTCTTT. It codes for CAWSEEVEAFF.

This clone was observed a single time. The V and J genes are TRBV19 and TRBJ2-5, with 12 bases fitting TRBD2. This CDR3 is 19 amino acids long. Germline V lookup: CDR1 LNHDA, CDR2 SQIVND (reference sequence). V dropped 5 bases and J dropped 1; count of bases not matched to a gene: 14. The CDR3 sequence: CASSSPSTSGGPLQETQYF. CDR3 sequence (DNA): TGTGCCAGTAGTTCACCTTCGACTAGCGGGGGACCACTCCAAGAGACCCAGTACTTC.

The V call is TRBV5-1, the J call TRBJ1-1; D is ambiguous. From germline, CDR1 is SGHRS and CDR2 YFSETQ. The CDR3 runs to 13 residues. With 2 bases removed from V and 1 base from J, the gap between germline ends came to 6 bases. The CDR3 region is CASSFDTNTEAFF. DNA for the CDR3: TGCGCCAGCAGCTTTGACACGAACACTGAAGCTTTCTTT.

This sequence joins TRBV6-6 and TRBJ2-1; D perhaps matches TRBD1 (6 bases). V lost 6 bases and J 0 bases, leaving 15 bases between the germline ends. The CDR3 spans 16 residues. In germline, CDR1 is MNHNY, CDR2 SVGAGI (reference sequence). The CDR3 region is CASSSSTGSSYNEQFF. CDR3 bases: TGTGCCAGCAGCTCCTCCACAGGGAGCTCCTACAATGAGCAGTTCTTC.

The CDR3 coding sequence is TGCGCCAGCAGCCAGAACCCCGGGACTAAAGAGACCCAGTACTTC. Its protein product is CASSQNPGTKETQYF. The chain is built from TRBV4-3 and TRBJ2-5, with TRBD2 identical over 7 bases. CDR3 length: 15 residues. CDR1 LGHNA and CDR2 YSLEER come from the germline V gene. With 3 bases clipped from V and 3 bases from J, the junction kept 7 bases outside the gene matches.

This chain connects TRBV7-9 to TRBJ1-1; D is unclear. Trimming shortened V by 5 bases and J by 8 bases, and 12 bases separated the two germline ends. The V gene's germline CDR1 is SEHNR and CDR2 FQNEAQ (reference sequence). The CDR3 runs to 12 residues. CDR3 DNA: TGTGCCAGCAGCCCTCGACAAGGAGAAGCTTTCTTT. Amino acid sequence: CASSPRQGEAFF.

V usage is TRBV7-2 and J usage is TRBJ2-2; 13 positions agree with TRBD2. The CDR3 runs to 16 residues. V was pared by 5 bases and J by 8 bases, with 8 bases of the junction left unmatched. From germline, CDR1 is SGHTA and CDR2 FQGNSA. CDR3 protein: CASSPTSGRVLGELFF. The CDR3 DNA reads as TGTGCCAGCAGCCCTACTAGCGGGAGGGTCCTGGGGGAGCTGTTTTTT.

The chain couples TRBV5-4 to TRBJ2-7; 10 nucleotides line up with TRBD2. V lost 5 bases and J lost 5; bases outside the gene matches: 13. This CDR3 comprises 16 residues. The V gene's germline CDR1 is SGHNT and CDR2 YYREEE (reference sequence). The DNA for the CDR3 is TGTGCCAGCAGGCCGTCAAGCGGGAGGGCCGGCGACGAGCAGTACTTC. This codes for CASRPSSGRAGDEQYF.

The V and J genes are TRBV29-1 and TRBJ1-2; D unclear. Trimming took off 3 bases at V and 5 bases at J, with 7 bases between the two ends. Germline CDR1 SQVTM, CDR2 ANQGSEA. The CDR3 is made up of 11 amino acids. The CDR3 region has the DNA TGCAGCGTTGAGGAGGTTTATGGCTACACCTTC. Amino acids: CSVEEVYGYTF.

The chain uses TRBV6-4 and TRBJ2-1; 8 bases agree with TRBD1. The length of the CDR3 is 14 residues. Germline V gene data show CDR1 as MRHNA and CDR2 as SNTAGT. Trimming at V came to 5 bases and at J to 5 bases, leaving 5 bases not matched to a gene. The chain's CDR3 is CASSPGTGDNEQFF. The CDR3 DNA sequence: TGTGCCAGCAGTCCCGGGACAGGAGACAATGAGCAGTTCTTC.

The V gene is TRBV29-1, the J gene TRBJ2-3, with 9 bases that match TRBD2. Losses at the gene ends were 4 bases for V and 6 bases for J; bases not matched to a gene: 5. In germline, CDR1 is SQVTM, CDR2 ANQGSEA. The CDR3 contains 13 residues. The DNA of the CDR3 is TGCAGCGTTGTTAGCGGGAGACTGGATACGCAGTATTTT. It encodes CSVVSGRLDTQYF.

The chain carries TRBV10-1 and TRBJ2-5; D remains unclear. V was shortened by 9 bases and J by 2 bases, with 1 base between the two germline ends. CDR3 length: 9 residues. Germline CDR1 is WNHNN and CDR2 is SYGVQD (reference sequence). The CDR3, as DNA: TGCGCCAGTCAAGAGACCCAGTACTTC. It codes for CASQETQYF.